The 3 T cell receptor beta chains below come from one sample, sequenced in a study of CD8 T cells in ankylosing spondylitis. Study conclusions and caveats: Apparently characteristic of ankylosing spondylitis blood was a TCR beta motif (fewer than 10 highly homologous variants).

These receptors have no identified antigens. One entry per CDR3 protein, called by TCRdb with MiXCR from the 5' RACE reads. Of around 770,000 distinct CDR3 sequences in the sample, roughly 19% are singletons; the top ten hold around 20%. Sequencing used blood, either unsorted or a sorted T cell fraction (not recorded which). The receptors were gathered from a male donor with ankylosing spondylitis.

This clonotype showed up just a few times. The chain couples TRBV20-1 to TRBJ1-2; a weak D match, TRBD1 (5 bases). The CDR3 consists of 11 residues. V lost 4 bases and J 3 bases, leaving 6 bases between the germline ends. The germline gives CDR1 DFQATT, CDR2 SNEGSKA (reference sequence). The CDR3 is CSATGDYGYTF. In DNA, the CDR3 is TGCAGTGCTACGGGGGACTATGGCTACACCTTC.

V and J are TRBV6-1 and TRBJ1-6; tentatively, D is TRBD1 (5 bases). This CDR3 is built from 15 residues. V lost 6 bases and J lost 8, with 17 bases in between. Germline V lookup: CDR1 MNHNS, CDR2 SASEGT. The CDR3 DNA is TGTGCCAGCAGGTGGGACTTCCCTTCGCATTCACCCCTCCACTTT. The encoded protein is CASRWDFPSHSPLHF.

This clonotype has just a few counts. V gene TRBV7-2 combines with J gene TRBJ2-7; D may be TRBD2 (6 bases). From germline, CDR1 is SGHTA and CDR2 FQGNSA. CDR3 length: 16 amino acids. Trimming left V 5 bases short and J 4 bases short, with 21 bases between. As DNA, the CDR3 is TGTGCCAGCAGCCCCATCCCCTTGGGAGGCGGGTACGAGCAGTACTTC. Translating it yields CASSPIPLGGGYEQYF. The variable domain in full, with the rest retrieved from reference TRBV7-2 and TRBJ2-7, is GAGVSQSPSNKVTEKGKDVELRCDPISGHTALYWYRQSLGQGLEFLIYFQGNSAPDKSGLPSDRFSAERTGGSVSTLTIQRTQQEDSAVYLCASSPIPLGGGYEQYFGPGTRLTVT.